At least ten counts were recorded for the clone carrying this T cell receptor beta chain. The CDR3 is 13 amino acids. Trimming pared 6 bases from V and 5 bases from J, leaving 10 bases between. Germline V gene sequence: CDR1 MDHEN, CDR2 SYDVKM. The data stem from a study of T-cell reconstitution after alpha-beta-depleted transplantation in children. A TCRbeta library incorporating unique molecular identifiers was prepared. TCRdb processed the PCR reads anew with MiXCR; each CDR3 protein has one entry. Among around 87,000 distinct CDR3 sequences listed, approximately 8.4% were seen once. Sequenced here: PBMCs from the stem cell graft donor, sampled from the stem cell graft. The rearrangement joins TRBV28 to TRBJ2-2; D unresolved. The receptor was isolated from a human donor who donated a stem cell graft to a child with congenital amegakaryocytic thrombocytopenia. Written as DNA, the CDR3 is TGTGCCAGCAGCCATCCAGTTACCGGGGAGCTGTTTTTT. Amino acids: CASSHPVTGELFF. The full variable domain, rest sourced from reference TRBV28 and TRBJ2-2, is DVKVTQSSRYLVKRTGEKVFLECVQDMDHENMFWYRQDPGLGLRLIYFSYDVKMKEKGDIPEGYSVSREKKERFSLILESASTNQTSMYLCASSHPVTGELFFGEGSRLTVL.